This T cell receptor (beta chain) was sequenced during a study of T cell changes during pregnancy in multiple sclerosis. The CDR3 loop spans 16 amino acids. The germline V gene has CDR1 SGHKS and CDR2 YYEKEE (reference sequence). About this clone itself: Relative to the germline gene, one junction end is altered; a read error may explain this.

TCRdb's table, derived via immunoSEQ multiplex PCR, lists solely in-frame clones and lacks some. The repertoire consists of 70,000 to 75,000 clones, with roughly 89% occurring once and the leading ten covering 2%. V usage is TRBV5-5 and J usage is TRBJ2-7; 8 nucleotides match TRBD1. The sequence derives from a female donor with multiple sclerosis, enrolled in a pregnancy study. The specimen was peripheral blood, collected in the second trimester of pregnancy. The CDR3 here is CASSQDEGTGGYEQYF. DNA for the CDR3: TGCGCCAGCAGCCAAGATGAGGGGACAGGAGGATACGAGCAGTACTTC.